The 27 T cell receptor beta chains presented below share a single source sample, sequenced in a study of memory CD4+ T cells and cytomegalovirus serostatus. Single viable CD3+CD4+CD8-CD45RO+ cells were sorted as the memory CD4+ T cells. Clones were sequenced by immunoSEQ multiplex PCR, and TCRdb holds only the in-frame ones, with some missing. In the table there are under 75,000 clones, 60% to 85% of which are singletons. The specimen sequenced was memory CD4+ T cells from blood. Receptors originate from an adult in good health and CMV-seronegative. Some clones in this sample may be carry-over from other donors' samples.

This clone was seen once. The chain links TRBV6-5 to TRBJ1-2, with 8 bases matching TRBD1. Germline V gene data show CDR1 as MNHEY and CDR2 as SVGAGI. Trimming cost V 5 bases and J 5 bases; bases outside gene matches: 7. The CDR3 loop spans 14 amino acids. The CDR3 nucleotides read TGTGCCAGCAGTCGGGACAGGCTCGGGTATGGCTACACCTTC. Protein: CASSRDRLGYGYTF.

This clone showed up just once. The rearrangement links TRBV4-3 to TRBJ1-5; no definite D call. The CDR3 spans 15 residues. V was trimmed by 0 bases and J by 4 bases, leaving 10 bases between them. Per the germline V gene, CDR1 is LGHNA and CDR2 is YSLEER. The CDR3 region is CASSQEVLGNQPQHF. The CDR3 nucleotides read TGCGCCAGCAGCCAAGAAGTGTTAGGGAATCAGCCCCAGCATTTT.

The V gene is TRBV5-1, the J gene TRBJ2-7; D remains ambiguous. Looked up from germline, CDR1 is SGHRS and CDR2 is YFSETQ. The V and J ends lost 0 bases and 2 bases respectively, with 6 bases between them. CDR3 length equals 13 residues. CDR3 amino acids: CASSLDKTYEQYF. The DNA for the CDR3 is TGCGCCAGCAGCTTGGACAAGACCTACGAGCAGTACTTC.

This clone was detected only a few times. The gene calls are TRBV30 and TRBJ2-3; 11 bases are shared with TRBD1. The CDR3 has 13 amino acids. Looked up from germline, CDR1 is GTSNPN and CDR2 is SVGIG (reference sequence). The CDR3 sequence: CALDRGHRDTQYF. CDR3 sequence (DNA): TGTGCTTTGGACAGGGGGCACCGTGATACGCAGTATTTT.

The genes are TRBV30 and TRBJ1-4; D uncertain. Germline loops: CDR1 GTSNPN, CDR2 SVGIG (reference sequence). The ends were cut back, 8 bases at V and 5 bases at J, with 15 bases in the middle. This CDR3 has 13 amino acids. CDR3 region: CAHSSGSNEKLFF. For the CDR3, the DNA is TGTGCCCATAGTTCCGGATCAAATGAAAAACTGTTTTTT.

CDR3 coding DNA: TGTGCCACCCGGAGGTCCCCCGAAGAGACCCAGTACTTC. Translating it yields CATRRSPEETQYF. This rearrangement joins TRBV7-3 to TRBJ2-5; perhaps TRBD2 as D (5 bases). Germline V gene lookup returns CDR1 SGHTA and CDR2 FQGTGA. This CDR3 is built from 13 residues. Trimming stripped 10 bases from V and 3 bases from J, with 15 bases between. Supplemented by reference TRBV7-3 and TRBJ2-5, the full variable domain reads GAGVSQTPSNKVTEKGKYVELRCDPISGHTALYWYRQSLGQGPEFLIYFQGTGAADDSGLPNDRFFAVRPEGSVSTLKIQRTERGDSAVYLCATRRSPEETQYFGPGTRLLVL.

The J gene is TRBJ2-7, the V gene TRBV7-9; 10 nucleotides line up with TRBD1. This CDR3 has 15 amino acids. Germline CDR1 reads SEHNR; CDR2 reads FQNEAQ (reference sequence). The V segment lost 3 bases and the J segment 3 bases; nucleotides outside the gene matches: 5. The CDR3 spells CASSFSRDRGYEQYF. As DNA, the CDR3 is TGTGCCAGCAGCTTTTCTAGGGACAGGGGCTACGAGCAGTACTTC.

Only a few counts were recorded for this clone. The chain couples TRBV10-3 to TRBJ2-2, with 7 positions matching TRBD1. This CDR3 has 13 amino acids. Germline V gene sequence: CDR1 ENHRY, CDR2 SYGVKD. Unmatched junction bases numbered 3, after V lost 7 bases and J lost 4 bases. The CDR3 is CAINRGSTGELFF. The CDR3 DNA reads TGTGCCATCAACAGGGGAAGCACCGGGGAGCTGTTTTTT.

The sample holds a few counts of this clone. This chain joins TRBV30 and TRBJ1-6; D is unclear. CDR1 is GTSNPN, CDR2 SVGIG, per germline (reference sequence). The CDR3 sequence is 13 residues long. V lost 0 bases to trimming and J lost 7 bases, with 7 bases between them. The CDR3 region is CAWSVPGNSPLHF. Here the CDR3 DNA reads TGTGCCTGGAGTGTACCTGGGAATTCACCCCTCCACTTT.

The chain carries TRBV2 and TRBJ2-1; 8 nucleotides agree with TRBD2. The germline V gene encodes CDR1 SNHLY and CDR2 FYNNEI. CDR3 length: 15 amino acids. V gave up 8 bases and J gave up 4 bases; unmatched junction bases: 10. For the CDR3, the DNA is TGTGCCAGCCCAGAGGTAGCGGGGATTTACAATGAGCAGTTCTTC. Translating it yields CASPEVAGIYNEQFF.

The chain uses TRBV7-6 and TRBJ2-5; D not certain. This CDR3 is 13 amino acids long. Germline CDR1 and CDR2: SGHVS and FNYEAQ. V dropped 0 bases and J dropped 2 bases, with 4 bases sitting between them. The CDR3 bases are TGTGCCAGCAGCTTAGCAGCTCAAGAGACCCAGTACTTC. This encodes CASSLAAQETQYF.

V gene TRBV6-1 combines with J gene TRBJ1-2; 7 positions agree with TRBD1. Germline loops: CDR1 MNHNS, CDR2 SASEGT. The CDR3 loop spans 13 amino acids. V gave up 7 bases and J gave up 6 bases; unmatched junction bases: 8. The CDR3 coding sequence is TGTGCCAGCACTCGAGACAGGGCTAATGGCTACACCTTC. Encoded protein: CASTRDRANGYTF.

The chain combines TRBV30 with TRBJ1-3; TRBD1 is a possible D gene (6 bases). The CDR3 is made up of 13 amino acids. V lost 1 base to trimming and J lost 4 bases, with 8 bases between them. Looked up from germline, CDR1 is GTSNPN and CDR2 is SVGIG (reference sequence). CDR3 loop: CAWSATGGNTIYF. CDR3 nucleotide sequence: TGTGCCTGGAGTGCCACAGGGGGAAACACCATATATTTT. The full variable domain, completed using reference TRBV30 and TRBJ1-3, is SQTIHQWPATLVQPVGSPLSLECTVEGTSNPNLYWYRQAAGRGLQLLFYSVGIGQISSEVPQNLSASRPQDRQFILSSKKLLLSDSGFYLCAWSATGGNTIYFGEGSWLTVV.

This chain joins TRBV30 and TRBJ1-2; D possibly corresponds to TRBD1 (5 bases). V lost 2 bases and J lost 8, with 24 bases in between. Germline V gives CDR1 GTSNPN, CDR2 SVGIG (reference sequence). This CDR3 contains 16 residues. The CDR3 region has the DNA TGTGCCTGGAGTTTGATACGGACATACCAAGGGACGGGCTACACCTTC. Protein sequence: CAWSLIRTYQGTGYTF. Full variable domain (rest looked up from reference TRBV30 and TRBJ1-2): SQTIHQWPATLVQPVGSPLSLECTVEGTSNPNLYWYRQAAGRGLQLLFYSVGIGQISSEVPQNLSASRPQDRQFILSSKKLLLSDSGFYLCAWSLIRTYQGTGYTFGSGTRLTVV.

The rearrangement joins TRBV27 to TRBJ1-2; D uncertain. The CDR3 has 15 amino acids. With 6 bases removed from V and 1 base from J, the gap between germline ends came to 15 bases. The germline CDR1 and CDR2 sequences are MNHEY and SMNVEV (reference sequence). The chain's CDR3 is CASSPGPNNNYGYTF. The CDR3 nucleotides are TGTGCCAGCAGCCCCGGACCAAACAATAACTATGGCTACACCTTC.

Comments on this clone: The same CDR3 arises from other DNA sequences in this sample as well. J is TRBJ2-7 and V is TRBV2; 8 positions agree with TRBD2. In germline, CDR1 is SNHLY, CDR2 FYNNEI. The J segment lost 3 bases and the V segment lost 9 bases, leaving 4 bases of the junction unmatched. CDR3 length equals 12 residues. The CDR3 DNA is TGTGCCAGTCGGGGGGGGAGCTACGAGCAGTACTTC. Its protein is CASRGGSYEQYF.

This chain connects TRBV13 to TRBJ2-3; possible D gene TRBD2, 6 bases. Trimming removed 3 bases at V and 3 bases at J, with 7 bases between. CDR1 is PRHDT, CDR2 FYEKMQ, per germline (reference sequence). CDR3 length equals 13 residues. CDR3: CASSLGGTDTQYF. The CDR3 DNA follows: TGTGCCAGCAGCTTGGGGGGTACAGATACGCAGTATTTT.

This sequence joins TRBV5-1 and TRBJ2-2; D not resolved. The CDR3 runs to 14 residues. The germline V and J ends were trimmed by 1 base and 3 bases, with 7 bases remaining between them. Germline V gene lookup returns CDR1 SGHRS and CDR2 YFSETQ. The CDR3 nucleotides are TGCGCCAGCAGCTTGAGTGGGGACACCGGGGAGCTGTTTTTT. Amino acid sequence: CASSLSGDTGELFF.

CDR3 DNA: TGTGCCAGCAGTCCGTGGCTAGCGGGGGGCCGGGACACAGATACGCAGTATTTT. It codes for CASSPWLAGGRDTDTQYF. V and J are TRBV27 and TRBJ2-3; 11 bases are shared with TRBD2. Trimming removed 5 bases from V and 2 bases from J; junction bases left unmatched: 12. Germline lookup yields CDR1 MNHEY and CDR2 SMNVEV (reference sequence). This CDR3 comprises 18 residues.

This clone was found many times. This rearrangement joins TRBV5-1 to TRBJ2-7; TRBD1 matches at 8 bases. V dropped 2 bases and J dropped 2; count of bases not matched to a gene: 6. Per the germline V gene, CDR1 is SGHRS and CDR2 is YFSETQ. This CDR3 region has 15 residues. The CDR3 loop is CASSLGTGPAYEQYF. In DNA, the CDR3 is TGCGCCAGCAGCTTAGGGACAGGACCTGCCTACGAGCAGTACTTC. Full variable domain (remainder filled in from reference TRBV5-1 and TRBJ2-7): KAGVTQTPRYLIKTRGQQVTLSCSPISGHRSVSWYQQTPGQGLQFLFEYFSETQRNKGNFPGRFSGRQFSNSRSEMNVSTLELGDSALYLCASSLGTGPAYEQYFGPGTRLTVT.

This clone appeared once. The chain employs TRBV6-5 and TRBJ2-1; D unresolved. Per the germline V gene, CDR1 is MNHEY and CDR2 is SVGAGI. The CDR3 runs 14 residues. The V end was cut by 2 bases, the J end by 7 bases, with 12 bases between. This chain's CDR3 is CASSYARRGNEQFF. For the CDR3, the DNA is TGTGCCAGCAGTTACGCTCGTAGAGGAAATGAGCAGTTCTTC.

CDR3 bases: TGTGCCAGCAGCGTACTAGCGGGAGGCCTGGCTAGCACAGATACGCAGTATTTT. This codes for CASSVLAGGLASTDTQYF. The chain couples TRBV5-6 to TRBJ2-3; 12 nucleotides line up with TRBD2. V shed 4 bases and J 0 bases; nucleotides not matched to a gene: 9. Per germline, CDR1 SGHDT and CDR2 YYEEEE. This CDR3 comprises 18 residues.

This clone was observed a single time. The chain carries TRBV29-1 and TRBJ2-3, with no clear D. The V end lost 3 bases, the J end lost 0 bases, and 7 bases lay between the germline ends. The germline CDR1 and CDR2 sequences are SQVTM and ANQGSEA. CDR3 length: 13 amino acids. The CDR3 region has the DNA TGCAGCGTTGATCGCGGCAGCACAGATACGCAGTATTTT. It specifies CSVDRGSTDTQYF.

This chain connects TRBV5-1 to TRBJ2-1, with 8 bases lining up with TRBD2. The CDR3 totals 16 residues. The ends lost 7 bases at V and 4 bases at J; junction bases unmatched: 13. CDR1 and CDR2 (germline): SGHRS, YFSETQ. CDR3 protein: CASRTNLGLGYNEQFF. CDR3 bases: TGCGCCAGCCGAACTAACCTGGGACTAGGGTACAATGAGCAGTTCTTC.

The chain has TRBV27 and TRBJ2-1, with 7 bases that match TRBD2. The V gene end was trimmed by 3 bases and the J gene end by 9 bases; junction bases not matched to a gene: 8. CDR3 length: 14 amino acids. Germline V gives CDR1 MNHEY, CDR2 SMNVEV (reference sequence). The CDR3 spells CASSFQRDKGEQFF. Here the CDR3 DNA reads TGTGCCAGCAGTTTCCAGCGGGATAAGGGTGAGCAGTTCTTC.

This chain links TRBV7-2 with TRBJ1-5; TRBD1 aligns across 8 bases. The V segment lost 5 bases and the J segment 11 bases; nucleotides outside the gene matches: 5. The CDR3 extends over 12 amino acids. CDR1 SGHTA and CDR2 FQGNSA come from the germline V gene. The CDR3 DNA reads TGTGCCAGCAGCGGGTCGACAGGGGCCCAGCATTTT. Its protein product is CASSGSTGAQHF.

This clone was seen more than once but under ten times. The J gene is TRBJ2-5, the V gene TRBV2; D might be TRBD1 (5 bases). Germline CDR1 SNHLY, CDR2 FYNNEI. CDR3 length equals 11 residues. Trimming removed 9 bases from V and 5 bases from J, with 10 bases in between. CDR3 loop: CARDKGETQYF. The CDR3 DNA is TGTGCCAGGGACAAAGGGGAGACCCAGTACTTC.